Listed below are T cell receptor beta chains from one sample, sequenced in a study of immune characterization of retroperitoneal liposarcoma. TCRdb used MiXCR to reprocess the PCR reads, holding one entry per CDR3 protein. The sample carries more than 9,000 distinct CDR3 sequences, about 30% recorded once. Specimen: tumor tissue. The receptors originated from a male donor with retroperitoneal liposarcoma. CDR3s include the opening cysteine and the closing phenylalanine or tryptophan.

J	V	CDR3
TRBJ1-6	TRBV7-8	CASSLAVEGSPLHF
NA	TRBV4-3	CASSQRNWDSYEQYF
TRBJ1-1	TRBV26	CASSDRLNTEAFF
TRBJ2-3	TRBV7-3	CASSLTGLARSTDTQYF
NA	TRBV27	CASRAGAGGKPYNEQYF
TRBJ2-5	TRBV6-5	CASSYVVQETQYF
TRBJ2-1	TRBV6-6	CASSYSRGTEQFF
TRBJ2-1	TRBV6-1	CATLAGEGNEQFF
TRBJ2-1	TRBV11-2	CASSRRPGLAVYNEQFF
TRBJ2-2	TRBV7-2	CASSPPTGGGGELFF
TRBJ2-5	TRBV11-3	CASKTSGLETQYF
TRBJ2-5	TRBV27	CASKDYQETQYF
TRBJ2-1	TRBV7-2	CASSFQVGETQFF
TRBJ2-1	TRBV6-1	CASKSASKREQFF
TRBJ2-3	TRBV11-1	CASSYTDTQYF
TRBJ2-3	TRBV6-1	CASSELSSPGQGVTDTQYF
NA	TRBV26	CASSPIFRGQLQETQYF
TRBJ2-5	TRBV7-2	CASSLEGLNSYNEQYF
NA	TRBV11-2	CASSWTPGETQYF
NA	TRBV25-1	CASSDPGGNFYEQYF
NA	TRBV6-1	CASWGAAYEQFF
TRBJ1-6	TRBV12-3/TRBV12-4	CASSLATAGNSPLHF
TRBJ2-3	TRBV27	CASRGLGIGADTQYF
TRBJ2-4	TRBV12-5	CASGLLAGTSGRLAKNIQYF
NA	TRBV11-2	CASSLSGTGSYEQYF
TRBJ2-1	TRBV6-4	CASSDSTGGYNEQFF
TRBJ2-5	TRBV7-8	CASSPLRDSYNEQYF
TRBJ2-1	TRBV7-8	CASSLAPTGTYEQFF
TRBJ2-1	TRBV6-1	CASSWTSGGASEQFF
NA	TRBV6-6	CASSYSRSIEQYF
TRBJ1-2	TRBV7-6	CASSLGGGQGHGYTF
TRBJ1-6	TRBV6-4	CASSPGQGHSPLHF
TRBJ2-5	TRBV6-1	CASSPTGRETQYF
TRBJ2-1	TRBV12-5	CASGLPLGGLYNEQFF
TRBJ2-1	TRBV27	CASSLGGSSYNEQFF
TRBJ2-1	TRBV6-1	CASSSHGVSYEQFF
TRBJ2-1	TRBV7-3	CASSLTLREDSYNEQFF
TRBJ2-7	TRBV25-1	CASSTTGEPSYEQYF
TRBJ2-1	TRBV6-2/TRBV6-3	CASSYSGGEQFF
TRBJ2-5	TRBV6-6	CASSLRDRLETQYF
TRBJ1-3	TRBV6-8	CASSYSGKSGNTIYF
TRBJ2-1	TRBV7-8	CASTPTRTEYEQFF
TRBJ1-4	TRBV6-1	CASDETGRNEKLFF
TRBJ2-4	TRBV27	CASSFRRRNIQYF
TRBJ1-6	TRBV10-3	CAISETGANSPLHF
NA	TRBV12-3/TRBV12-4	CASSFRTYSYNEQYF
NA	TRBV7-6	CASSLDRGAGETQYF
TRBJ2-7	TRBV6-1	CASSSSGTGTYEQYF
TRBJ2-7	TRBV6-1	CASSEDAGTGGDEQYF
NA	TRBV6-1	CASSSTLGRANEQYF
NA	TRBV6-4	CASSDGDSEAAEQYF
TRBJ2-1	TRBV6-1	CASSRLAGVANSYNEQFF
NA	TRBV4-1	CASSQDTGKETQYF
TRBJ1-2	TRBV6-5	CASSFDSLRGYTF
TRBJ2-1	TRBV7-2	CASSLDRRIPDEQFF
TRBJ2-5	TRBV12-3/TRBV12-4	CASAPITSLEETQYF
TRBJ2-1	TRBV12-3/TRBV12-4	CASTPAGQSSYNEQFF
TRBJ2-1	TRBV11-3	CASSLSGLAGVAYEQFF
TRBJ1-4	TRBV6-1	CASTGVGLNEKLFF